Each of the 19 T cell receptor beta chains below was sequenced from the same sample in a study of cytomegalovirus exposure and HLA in healthy donors. The PCR used 60 Vbeta and 13 Jbeta primers. Clones were read by immunoSEQ multiplex PCR, and TCRdb kept only the in-frame ones, dropping some. The sample has about 150,000 clones; about four fifths are singletons. Source material: PBMCs. Receptors were obtained from a man aged 18 to 29 in good health and CMV-seronegative.

The chain links TRBV5-1 to TRBJ1-6; no clear D gene. V gave up 0 bases and J gave up 7 bases, with 11 bases separating them. The CDR3 runs to 15 residues. The germline V gene has CDR1 SGHRS and CDR2 YFSETQ. CDR3: CASSLDTLGNSPLHF. The DNA of the CDR3 is TGCGCCAGCAGCTTGGACACTCTAGGAAATTCACCCCTCCACTTT.

The chain joins TRBV19 to TRBJ2-7; 8 bases map to TRBD1. J was trimmed by 3 bases and V by 3 bases; bases with no gene match: 4. This CDR3 spans 14 amino acids. Germline V CDR1 and CDR2: LNHDA, SQIVND (reference sequence). CDR3 coding DNA: TGTGCCAGTAGTATTAACAGGGGGGACTACGAGCAGTACTTC. This codes for CASSINRGDYEQYF.

J is TRBJ2-2 and V is TRBV6-5; tentative D call: TRBD2 (5 bases). CDR3 length equals 12 residues. Germline loops: CDR1 MNHEY, CDR2 SVGAGI. V was pared by 7 bases and J by 5 bases, with 8 bases between. CDR3 DNA sequence: TGTGCCAGCACCCAGCGGACCGGGGAGCTGTTTTTT. Translating it yields CASTQRTGELFF.

The CDR3 sequence is CASDTGTGGPNEKLFF. DNA for the CDR3: TGTGCCAGCGACACTGGGACAGGGGGCCCTAATGAAAAACTGTTTTTT. J is TRBJ1-4 and V is TRBV2; 12 nucleotides line up with TRBD1. The germline V gene has CDR1 SNHLY and CDR2 FYNNEI. The CDR3 is 16 residues long. Trimming at V came to 8 bases and at J to 3 bases, leaving 7 bases not matched to a gene. The full variable domain, in which reference TRBV2 and TRBJ1-4 provide the parts outside the CDR3, is EPEVTQTPSHQVTQMGQEVILRCVPISNHLYFYWYRQILGQKVEFLVSFYNNEISEKSEIFDDQFSVERPDGSNFTLKIRSTKLEDSAMYFCASDTGTGGPNEKLFFGSGTQLSVL.

Note on this clone: The same CDR3 is also encoded by other DNA sequences in this sample. CDR3 coding DNA: TGTGCCAGCAGCTTTAACGGGAACACTGAAGCTTTCTTT. Its translation: CASSFNGNTEAFF. The chain combines TRBV7-9 with TRBJ1-1; D is uncertain. This CDR3 is built from 13 residues. CDR1 is SEHNR, CDR2 FQNEAQ, per germline (reference sequence). V was clipped by 3 bases and J by 1 base, with 6 bases between them.

The chain has TRBV29-1 and TRBJ2-1; weak D call: TRBD1 (6 bases). This CDR3 spans 14 amino acids. Per the germline V gene, CDR1 is SQVTM and CDR2 is ANQGSEA. The V gene lost 1 base and the J gene lost 1 base, with 8 bases spanning the gap. This chain's CDR3 is CSVEGTASYNEQFF. The CDR3 DNA follows: TGCAGCGTTGAAGGGACAGCTTCCTACAATGAGCAGTTCTTC.

The chain couples TRBV14 to TRBJ1-1, with D perhaps TRBD1 (5 bases). Germline V gene sequence: CDR1 SGHDN, CDR2 FVKESK. The CDR3 sequence is 15 residues long. V was clipped by 4 bases and J by 3 bases, with 15 bases between them. Written as DNA, the CDR3 is TGTGCCAGCAGCCCCTCCCGGGGGTTGGACACTGAAGCTTTCTTT. Protein sequence: CASSPSRGLDTEAFF.

On this clone itself: The junction differs from germline at one of its ends, possibly a read error. Other nucleotide sequences from this sample produce the same CDR3. CDR3 amino acids: CASSLEGVGNQPQHF. CDR3 coding DNA: TGTGCCAGCAGCTTGGAAGGGGTTGGCAATCAGCCCCAGCATTTT. V is TRBV5-1 and J is TRBJ1-5; TRBD1 might be the D (5 bases). The CDR3 length is 15 residues. Per the germline V gene, CDR1 is SGHRS and CDR2 is YFSETQ.

As DNA, the CDR3 is TGTGCCAGCTCACCAGGGGGCAAATACGAGCAGTACTTC. It encodes CASSPGGKYEQYF. The chain couples TRBV18 to TRBJ2-7; tentative D call: TRBD1 (6 bases). Germline V gene data show CDR1 as KGHSH and CDR2 as LQKENI. V was cut by 2 bases and J by 4 bases, with 9 bases left in between. CDR3 length: 13 residues.

The rearrangement links TRBV4-3 to TRBJ1-5; D is possibly TRBD1 (5 bases). This CDR3 region has 15 residues. CDR1 is LGHNA, CDR2 YSLEER, per germline. With 0 bases removed from V and 6 bases from J, the gap between germline ends came to 12 bases. CDR3 protein: CASSQEGGWGQPQHF. The CDR3 nucleotides read TGCGCCAGCAGCCAAGAGGGGGGATGGGGTCAGCCCCAGCATTTT.

V is TRBV11-2 and J is TRBJ1-6; 8 bases align to TRBD1. Germline values: CDR1 SGHAT, CDR2 FQNNGV. The CDR3 runs to 14 residues. Unmatched junction bases numbered 3, after V lost 2 bases and J lost 9 bases. The CDR3 protein is CASSLFQGASPLHF. CDR3 sequence (DNA): TGTGCCAGCAGCTTATTCCAGGGGGCTTCACCCCTCCACTTT.

The chain employs TRBV11-2 and TRBJ1-6; 8 bases are shared with TRBD1. The CDR3 totals 16 residues. V shed 1 base, J shed 9 bases, and the junction held 8 bases outside the gene matches. From germline, CDR1 is SGHAT and CDR2 FQNNGV. CDR3 region: CASSLGPAGGLSPLHF. The CDR3, as DNA: TGTGCCAGCAGCTTAGGGCCCGCAGGGGGCCTTTCACCCCTCCACTTT.

The rearrangement uses TRBV2 and TRBJ2-5; 7 positions agree with TRBD1. Losses at the gene ends were 4 bases for V and 0 bases for J; bases not matched to a gene: 2. This CDR3 has 14 amino acids. Germline loops: CDR1 SNHLY, CDR2 FYNNEI. The CDR3 nucleotides are TGTGCCAGCAGTGTAGGGACAGACCAAGAGACCCAGTACTTC. Its protein product is CASSVGTDQETQYF.

The gene calls are TRBV7-9 and TRBJ1-2, with 9 bases matching TRBD1. The germline V gene encodes CDR1 SEHNR and CDR2 FQNEAQ (reference sequence). The V and J ends lost 2 bases and 7 bases, in that order; junction bases with no gene match: 8. This CDR3 has 15 residues. The CDR3 coding sequence is TGTGCCAGCAGCTTACTATTGGGACAGGGCTCTGGCTACACCTTC. It translates to CASSLLLGQGSGYTF.

The chain recombines TRBV4-1 with TRBJ2-7; D possibly corresponds to TRBD2 (5 bases). The CDR3 is made up of 15 amino acids. With 1 base removed from V and 1 base from J, the gap between germline ends came to 11 bases. Germline assignment: CDR1 MGHRA and CDR2 YSYEKL. The CDR3 reads CASSQVGVASYEQYF. CDR3 bases: TGCGCCAGCAGCCAAGTGGGAGTGGCATCCTACGAGCAGTACTTC.

In this sample, this clone turned up a few times. This chain joins TRBV18 and TRBJ2-5; 7 nucleotides line up with TRBD1. The last part of the DNA fits TRBJ2-7 better; the J call may be wrong. Looked up from germline, CDR1 is KGHSH and CDR2 is LQKENI. The CDR3 consists of 15 residues. CDR3 nucleotide sequence: TGTGCCAGCTCGAGGAAGGGGGACAGCTCCTACGAGCAGTACTTC. Protein product: CASSRKGDSSYEQYF.

This clone is a singleton in its sample. The CDR3 here is CASSEYRGDYGYTF. The CDR3 nucleotides are TGTGCCAGCAGTGAATACAGGGGGGACTATGGCTACACCTTC. The genes are TRBV25-1 and TRBJ1-2; 7 bases map to TRBD1. Looked up from germline, CDR1 is MGHDK and CDR2 is SYGVNS. Trimming removed 0 bases from V and 3 bases from J; junction bases left unmatched: 1. This CDR3 spans 14 amino acids.

This clone was observed a handful of times. The CDR3 loop reads CASSDWTGDGPNQPQHF. CDR3 sequence (DNA): TGTGCCAGCAGTGATTGGACAGGGGATGGTCCTAATCAGCCCCAGCATTTT. The chain is built from TRBV6-1 and TRBJ1-5, with 9 bases aligning to TRBD1. CDR1 is MNHNS, CDR2 SASEGT, per germline. J lost 4 bases, V lost 3 bases, and 10 bases had no gene match. CDR3 length equals 17 residues.

The rearrangement uses TRBV28 and TRBJ1-4; D is possibly TRBD1 (5 bases). Germline V gives CDR1 MDHEN, CDR2 SYDVKM. The CDR3 is made up of 17 amino acids. Trimming cost V 3 bases and J 3 bases, with 17 bases left between them. The CDR3: CASSFRGLGFANEKLFF. CDR3 in DNA: TGTGCCAGCAGTTTTCGGGGGTTGGGGTTTGCTAATGAAAAACTGTTTTTT. The variable domain in full, with the rest retrieved from reference TRBV28 and TRBJ1-4, is DVKVTQSSRYLVKRTGEKVFLECVQDMDHENMFWYRQDPGLGLRLIYFSYDVKMKEKGDIPEGYSVSREKKERFSLILESASTNQTSMYLCASSFRGLGFANEKLFFGSGTQLSVL.